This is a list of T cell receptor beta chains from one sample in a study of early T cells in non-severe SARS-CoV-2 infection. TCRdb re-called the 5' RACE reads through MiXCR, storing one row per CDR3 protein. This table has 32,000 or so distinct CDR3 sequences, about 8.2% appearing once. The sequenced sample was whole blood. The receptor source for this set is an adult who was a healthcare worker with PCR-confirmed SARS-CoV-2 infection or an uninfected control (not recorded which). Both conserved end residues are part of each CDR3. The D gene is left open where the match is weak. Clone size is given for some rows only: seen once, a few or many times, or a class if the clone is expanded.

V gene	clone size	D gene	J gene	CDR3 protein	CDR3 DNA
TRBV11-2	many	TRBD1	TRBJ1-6	CASSLTGTGHSPLHF	TGTGCCAGCAGCCTAACCGGGACAGGACATTCACCCCTCCACTTT
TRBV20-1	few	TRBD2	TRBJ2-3	CSASQGQRGGDTQYF	TGCAGTGCTAGCCAGGGGCAGCGGGGGGGAGACACGCAGTATTTT
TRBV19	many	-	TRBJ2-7	CASSIERGRYEQYF	TGTGCCAGTAGTATAGAACGCGGTAGGTACGAGCAGTACTTC
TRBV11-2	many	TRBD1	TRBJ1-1	CASSDPGQGAEAFF	TGTGCCAGCAGCGACCCGGGACAGGGAGCTGAAGCTTTCTTT
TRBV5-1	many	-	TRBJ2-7	CASSAGTWNLHEQYF	TGCGCCAGCAGCGCTGGGACCTGGAACTTACACGAGCAGTACTTC
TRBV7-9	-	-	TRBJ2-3	CASSGTETSLRTDTQYF	TGTGCCAGCAGCGGCACGGAGACCTCTCTGCGGACAGATACGCAGTATTTT
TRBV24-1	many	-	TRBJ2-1	CATRWGENNEQFF	TGTGCCACTCGCTGGGGGGAAAACAATGAGCAGTTCTTC
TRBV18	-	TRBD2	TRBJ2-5	CASSPLPREGGTQYF	TGTGCCAGCTCACCACTCCCGCGGGAGGGCGGGACCCAGTACTTC
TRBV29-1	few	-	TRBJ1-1	CSAPGEINTEAFF	TGCAGCGCCCCGGGAGAGATTAACACTGAAGCTTTCTTT
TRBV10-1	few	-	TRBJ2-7	CASSESAGSYEQYF	TGCGCCAGCAGTGAGTCCGCGGGCTCCTACGAGCAGTACTTC
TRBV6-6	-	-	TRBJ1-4	CASTLGQGWEKLFF	TGTGCCAGCACCCTAGGGCAGGGTTGGGAAAAACTGTTTTTT
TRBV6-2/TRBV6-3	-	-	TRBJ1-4	CASSSSDGNEKLFF	TGTGCCAGCAGTTCCTCGGACGGTAATGAAAAACTGTTTTTT
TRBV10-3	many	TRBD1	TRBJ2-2	CAIRTGGQGGELFF	TGTGCCATCAGAACAGGGGGCCAAGGCGGGGAGCTGTTTTTT
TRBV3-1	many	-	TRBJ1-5	CASSQDITENQPQHF	TGTGCCAGCAGCCAAGATATCACGGAGAATCAGCCCCAGCATTTT
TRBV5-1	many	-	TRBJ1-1	CASTTGTNTEAFF	TGCGCCAGCACAACAGGGACTAACACTGAAGCTTTCTTT
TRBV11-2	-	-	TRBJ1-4	CASSLAAGTRNEKLFF	TGTGCCAGCAGCTTAGCAGCAGGGACCCGTAATGAAAAACTGTTTTTT
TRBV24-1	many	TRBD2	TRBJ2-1	CATSDLTSGGYNEQFF	TGTGCCACCAGTGATTTGACTAGCGGGGGTTACAATGAGCAGTTCTTC
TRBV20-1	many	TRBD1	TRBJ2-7	CSASDAGGSDYEQYF	TGCAGTGCTTCGGATGCAGGGGGCTCCGACTACGAGCAGTACTTC
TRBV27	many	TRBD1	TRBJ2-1	CASSSNWDRGENNEQFF	TGTGCCAGCAGTTCGAACTGGGACAGGGGGGAAAACAATGAGCAGTTCTTC
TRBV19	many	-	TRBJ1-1	CASKNPRSTEAFF	TGTGCCAGCAAGAACCCGAGGAGTACTGAAGCTTTCTTT
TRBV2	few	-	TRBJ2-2	CASRLDGNTGELFF	TGTGCCAGCAGACTCGACGGGAACACCGGGGAGCTGTTTTTT
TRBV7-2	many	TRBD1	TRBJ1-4	CASSLDSVRGVEKLFF	TGTGCCAGCAGCTTAGACAGTGTCAGGGGGGTAGAAAAACTGTTTTTT
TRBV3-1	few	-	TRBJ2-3	CASSQEAAIGADTQYF	TGTGCCAGCAGCCAAGAAGCGGCGATTGGGGCAGATACGCAGTATTTT
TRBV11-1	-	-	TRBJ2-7	CASSLGASGEGYEQYF	TGTGCCAGCAGCTTAGGGGCATCGGGTGAGGGATACGAGCAGTACTTC
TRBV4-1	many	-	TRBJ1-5	CASSPNPGRSNQPQHF	TGCGCCAGCAGCCCCAATCCCGGGAGGAGTAATCAGCCCCAGCATTTT
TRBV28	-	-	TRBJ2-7	CASSLKYEQYF	TGTGCCAGCAGCCTGAAATACGAGCAGTACTTC
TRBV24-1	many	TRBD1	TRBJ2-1	CASSRTGVNEQFF	TGTGCCTCCTCCCGGACAGGGGTCAATGAGCAGTTCTTC
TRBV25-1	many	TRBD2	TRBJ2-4	CASSASGGAGYLIQYF	TGTGCCAGCAGTGCGAGCGGGGGGGCAGGATATCTCATTCAGTACTTC
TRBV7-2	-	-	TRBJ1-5	CASSSTGPRGPQHF	TGTGCCAGCAGCTCTACAGGTCCCCGGGGGCCCCAGCATTTT
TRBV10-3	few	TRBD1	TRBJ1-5	CAIKDRVDQPQHF	TGTGCCATCAAAGACAGGGTCGATCAGCCCCAGCATTTT
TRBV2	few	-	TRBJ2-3	CASSEVAGSTDTQYF	TGTGCCAGCAGTGAAGTGGCAGGGAGTACAGATACGCAGTATTTT
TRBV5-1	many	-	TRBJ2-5	CASSPQRGETQYF	TGCGCCAGCAGCCCCCAAAGGGGCGAGACCCAGTACTTC
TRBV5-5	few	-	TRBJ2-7	CASSLVQPPYEQYF	TGTGCCAGCAGCTTGGTTCAGCCGCCCTACGAGCAGTACTTC
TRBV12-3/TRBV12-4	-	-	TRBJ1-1	CASSLVSGGTEAFF	TGTGCCAGCAGTTTAGTTTCTGGGGGCACTGAAGCTTTCTTT
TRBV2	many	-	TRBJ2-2	CASSPEPSFGELFF	TGTGCCAGCTCCCCGGAGCCGTCGTTCGGGGAGCTGTTTTTT
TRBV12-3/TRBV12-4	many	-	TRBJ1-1	CASSLRGEAFF	TGTGCCAGCAGTTTACGGGGCGAAGCTTTCTTT
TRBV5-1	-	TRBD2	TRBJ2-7	CASSLGGGTYEQYF	TGCGCCAGCAGCTTGGGCGGGGGAACCTACGAGCAGTACTTC
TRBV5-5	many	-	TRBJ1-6	CASSLVDSRAPLHF	TGTGCCAGCAGCTTGGTGGACAGTCGGGCACCCCTCCACTTT
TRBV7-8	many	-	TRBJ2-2	CASIQNTGELFF	TGTGCCAGCATCCAGAACACCGGGGAGCTGTTTTTT
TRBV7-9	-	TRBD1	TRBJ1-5	CASSRTGASNQPQHF	TGTGCCAGCAGCCGAACAGGGGCGAGCAATCAGCCCCAGCATTTT
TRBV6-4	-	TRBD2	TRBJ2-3	CASSEAGGLSDTQYF	TGTGCCAGCAGCGAAGCGGGGGGCCTTTCAGATACGCAGTATTTT
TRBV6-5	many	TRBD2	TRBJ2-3	CASSFGLAGGPRTDTQYF	TGTGCCAGCAGTTTCGGACTAGCGGGGGGGCCTCGCACAGATACGCAGTATTTT
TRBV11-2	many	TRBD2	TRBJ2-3	CASSLPGRASTDTQYF	TGTGCCAGCAGCTTACCAGGGAGGGCTAGCACAGATACGCAGTATTTT
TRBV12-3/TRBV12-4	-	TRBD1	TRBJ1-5	CASSLTGGQPQHF	TGTGCCAGCAGTTTGACAGGGGGACAGCCCCAGCATTTT
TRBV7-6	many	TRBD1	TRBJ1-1	CASSLGQQGRNTEAFF	TGTGCCAGCAGCTTAGGACAACAGGGGAGGAACACTGAAGCTTTCTTT
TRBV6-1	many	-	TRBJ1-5	CASSPGRPQPQHF	TGTGCCAGCAGTCCGGGACGCCCCCAGCCCCAGCATTTT
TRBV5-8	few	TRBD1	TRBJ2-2	CASRRRQGRNGELFF	TGTGCCAGCAGACGGAGACAGGGGAGGAACGGGGAGCTGTTTTTT
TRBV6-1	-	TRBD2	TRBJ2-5	CASSGLEGPQETQYF	TGTGCCAGCAGCGGACTAGAGGGGCCCCAAGAGACCCAGTACTTC
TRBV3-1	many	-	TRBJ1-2	CASSHQDLIGGYTF	TGTGCCAGCAGCCATCAGGACCTGATTGGTGGCTACACCTTC
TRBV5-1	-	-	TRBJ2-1	CASRWHGDYNEQFF	TGCGCCAGCAGGTGGCACGGGGACTACAATGAGCAGTTCTTC
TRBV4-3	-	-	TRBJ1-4	CASSQGPQGANEKLFF	TGCGCCAGCAGCCAAGGCCCCCAGGGAGCTAATGAAAAACTGTTTTTT
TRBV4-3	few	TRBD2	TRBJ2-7	CASSQGTSGPYEQYF	TGCGCCAGCAGCCAAGGGACTAGCGGACCCTACGAGCAGTACTTC
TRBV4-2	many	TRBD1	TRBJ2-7	CASSPDRGEFGYEQYF	TGTGCCAGCAGCCCAGACAGGGGCGAGTTCGGTTACGAGCAGTACTTC
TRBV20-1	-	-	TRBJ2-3	CSALPGDTQYF	TGCAGTGCCCTACCCGGGGATACGCAGTATTTT
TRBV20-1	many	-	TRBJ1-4	CSARDPTDEKLFF	TGCAGTGCTAGAGATCCCACAGATGAAAAACTGTTTTTT
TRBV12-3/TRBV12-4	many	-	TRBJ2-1	CASTFRTVQFF	TGTGCCAGCACCTTCAGGACGGTGCAGTTCTTC
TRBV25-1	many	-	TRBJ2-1	CATEDTHNEQFF	TGTGCCACCGAGGACACCCACAATGAGCAGTTCTTC
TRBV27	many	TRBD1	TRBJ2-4	CASSWTGENIQYF	TGTGCCAGCAGTTGGACAGGGGAAAACATTCAGTACTTC